This TCR beta chain was documented in a study of shared clonotypes between healthy human individuals. Study-wide findings and caveats: A few donors had approximately 4.6% of their naive CD4 clonotypes in common. Generally, naive subsets (rather than memory subsets) showed larger estimated richness. The genetic and exposure-history diversity represented was limited by few donors.

Only CD45RO-negative cells positively selected for CCR7 counted as naive CD8 cells, so terminally differentiated effector memory CD45RA+ cells were excluded. With respect to this clone: Its specificity is unknown.

Sequencing was performed with immunoSEQ multiplex PCR; in TCRdb, only in-frame clones are kept and a portion is missing. The top ten clones hold less than 0.35% of a sample with under 600,000 clones, roughly 98% of them seen once. Trimming took 5 bases from V and 5 from J; bases not matched to a gene: 8. The CDR3 has 15 amino acids. Germline-derived CDR1 and CDR2 are PRHDT and FYEKMQ (reference sequence). The V call is TRBV13, the J call TRBJ2-1, with 8 bases that match TRBD2. The specimen was naive CD8+ T cells sorted from blood. The TCR sequence derives from a man under 40 in good health. DNA of the CDR3: TGTGCCAGCAGCAAAATCGCGGGAGGCGACAATGAGCAGTTCTTC. It specifies CASSKIAGGDNEQFF.